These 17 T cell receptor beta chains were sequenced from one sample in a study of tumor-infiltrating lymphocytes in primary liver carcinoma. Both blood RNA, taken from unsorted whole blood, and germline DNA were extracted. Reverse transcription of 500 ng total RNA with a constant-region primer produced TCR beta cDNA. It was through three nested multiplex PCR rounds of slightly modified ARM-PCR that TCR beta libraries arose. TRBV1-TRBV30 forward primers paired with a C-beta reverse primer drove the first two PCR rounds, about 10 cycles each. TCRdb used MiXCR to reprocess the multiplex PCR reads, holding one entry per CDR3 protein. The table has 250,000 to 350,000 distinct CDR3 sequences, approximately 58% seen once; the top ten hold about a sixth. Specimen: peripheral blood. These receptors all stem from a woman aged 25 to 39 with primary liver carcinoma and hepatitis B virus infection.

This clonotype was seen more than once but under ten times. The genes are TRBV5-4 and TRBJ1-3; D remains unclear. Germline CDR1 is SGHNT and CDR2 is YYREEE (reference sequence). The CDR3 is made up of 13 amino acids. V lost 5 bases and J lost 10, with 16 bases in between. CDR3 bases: TGTGCCAGCAGACTAGACCGATTCGGGACCATATATTTT. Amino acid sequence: CASRLDRFGTIYF.

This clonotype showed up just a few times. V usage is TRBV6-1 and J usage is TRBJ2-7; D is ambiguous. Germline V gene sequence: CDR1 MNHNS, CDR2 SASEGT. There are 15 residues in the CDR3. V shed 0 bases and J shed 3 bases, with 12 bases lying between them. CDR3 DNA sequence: TGTGCCAGCAGTGAAGCGCTCGGCCGAGGCTACGAGCAGTACTTC. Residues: CASSEALGRGYEQYF.

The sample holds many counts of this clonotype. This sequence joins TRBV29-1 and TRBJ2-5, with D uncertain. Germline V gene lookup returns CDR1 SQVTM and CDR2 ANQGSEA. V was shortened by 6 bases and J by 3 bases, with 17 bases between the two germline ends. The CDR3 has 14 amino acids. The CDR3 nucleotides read TGCAGCGTAGCGACTGCGAACCGTGAAGAGACCCAGTACTTC. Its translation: CSVATANREETQYF. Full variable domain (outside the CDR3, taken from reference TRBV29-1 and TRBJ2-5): SAVISQKPSRDICQRGTSLTIQCQVDSQVTMMFWYRQQPGQSLTLIATANQGSEATYESGFVIDKFPISRPNLTFSTLTVSNMSPEDSSIYLCSVATANREETQYFGPGTRLLVL.

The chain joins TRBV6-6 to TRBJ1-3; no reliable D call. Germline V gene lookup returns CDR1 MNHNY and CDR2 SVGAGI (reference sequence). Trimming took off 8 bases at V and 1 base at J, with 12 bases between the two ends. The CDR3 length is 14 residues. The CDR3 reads CASQFTTSGNTIYF. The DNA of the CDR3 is TGTGCCAGCCAATTTACAACTTCTGGAAACACCATATATTTT.

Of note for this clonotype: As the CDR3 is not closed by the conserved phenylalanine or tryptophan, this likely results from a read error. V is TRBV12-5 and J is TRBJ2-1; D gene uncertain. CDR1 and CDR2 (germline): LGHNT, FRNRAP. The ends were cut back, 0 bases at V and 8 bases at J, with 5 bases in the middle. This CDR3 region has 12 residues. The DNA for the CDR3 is TGTGCTAGTGGTTTGGTAGTACATGAGCAGTTCATC. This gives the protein CASGLVVHEQFI.

The CDR3 DNA is TGTGCCAGCAGCTCTGGGATTCTAGCGGGAGTAGGGGATACGCAGTATTTT. Translated, it gives CASSSGILAGVGDTQYF. The chain couples TRBV7-8 to TRBJ2-3, with 10 bases fitting TRBD2. CDR1 is SGHVS, CDR2 FQNEAQ, per germline. Germline trimming cut 4 bases from V and 6 bases from J; bases unmatched to any gene: 13. This CDR3 is built from 17 residues.

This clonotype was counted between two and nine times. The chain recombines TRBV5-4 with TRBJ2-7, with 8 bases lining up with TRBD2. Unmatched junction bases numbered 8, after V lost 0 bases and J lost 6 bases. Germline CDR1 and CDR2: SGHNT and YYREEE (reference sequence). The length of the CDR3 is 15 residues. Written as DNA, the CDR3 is TGTGCCAGCAGCTTGGCTACAGCGGGAGACATCGAGCAGTACTTC. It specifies CASSLATAGDIEQYF.

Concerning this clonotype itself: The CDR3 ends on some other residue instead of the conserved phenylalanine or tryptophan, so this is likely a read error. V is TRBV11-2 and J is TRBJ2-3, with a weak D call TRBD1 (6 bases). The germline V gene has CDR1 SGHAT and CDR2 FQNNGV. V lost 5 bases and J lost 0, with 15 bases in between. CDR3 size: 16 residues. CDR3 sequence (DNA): TGTGCCAGCAGCCCGAGGGGGACGTCAAGCACAGATACGCAGTATCTT. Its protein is CASSPRGTSSTDTQYL.

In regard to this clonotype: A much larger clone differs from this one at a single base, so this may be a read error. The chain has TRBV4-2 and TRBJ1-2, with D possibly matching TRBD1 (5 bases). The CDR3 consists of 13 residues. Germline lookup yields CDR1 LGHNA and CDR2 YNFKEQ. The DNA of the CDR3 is TGTGCCAGCAGCCACTCAAGGGACTATTGCTACACCTTC. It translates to CASSHSRDYCYTF.

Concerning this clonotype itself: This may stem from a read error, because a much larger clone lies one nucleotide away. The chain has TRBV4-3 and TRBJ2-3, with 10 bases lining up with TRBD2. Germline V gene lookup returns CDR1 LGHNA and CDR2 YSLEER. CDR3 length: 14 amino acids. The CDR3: CASSQDLAGDMQYF. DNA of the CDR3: TGCGCCAGCAGCCAAGACCTAGCGGGAGATATGCAGTATTTT.

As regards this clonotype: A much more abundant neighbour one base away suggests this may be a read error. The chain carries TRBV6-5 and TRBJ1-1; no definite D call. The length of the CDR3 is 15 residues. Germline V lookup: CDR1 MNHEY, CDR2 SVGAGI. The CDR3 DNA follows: TGTGCCAGCAGTAACTCGAGACTCCGGAGGGCTGAAGCTTTCTTT. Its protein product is CASSNSRLRRAEAFF.

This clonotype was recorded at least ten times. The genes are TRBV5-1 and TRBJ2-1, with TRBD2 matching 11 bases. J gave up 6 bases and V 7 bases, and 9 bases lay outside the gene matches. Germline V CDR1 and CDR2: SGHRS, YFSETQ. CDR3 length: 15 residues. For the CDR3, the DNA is TGCGCCAGCGAGAAACTAGCGGGAGCCGGCAATGAGCAGTTCTTC. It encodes CASEKLAGAGNEQFF.

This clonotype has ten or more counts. The CDR3 DNA is TGTGCCAGCAGCTCTAACCGGGACTTCGGGTCGGGGGAGCTGTTTTTT. Its translation: CASSSNRDFGSGELFF. The chain links TRBV11-2 to TRBJ2-2; D perhaps matches TRBD2 (6 bases). Per germline, CDR1 SGHAT and CDR2 FQNNGV. V lost 4 bases, J lost 8 bases, and 20 bases lay in between. CDR3 length: 16 amino acids.

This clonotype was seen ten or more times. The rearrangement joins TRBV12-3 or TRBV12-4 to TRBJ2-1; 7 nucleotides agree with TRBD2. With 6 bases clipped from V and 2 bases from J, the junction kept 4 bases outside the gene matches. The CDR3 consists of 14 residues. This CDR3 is CASSSGLAYNEQFF. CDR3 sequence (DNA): TGTGCCAGCAGCTCTGGACTAGCCTACAATGAGCAGTTCTTC.

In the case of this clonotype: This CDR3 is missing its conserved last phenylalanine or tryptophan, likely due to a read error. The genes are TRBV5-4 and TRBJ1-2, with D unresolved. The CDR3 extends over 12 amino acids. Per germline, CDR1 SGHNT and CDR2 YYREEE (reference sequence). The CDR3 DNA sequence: TGTGCCAGCAAGGGCCTATCTTATGACTACACCTCC. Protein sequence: CASKGLSYDYTS.

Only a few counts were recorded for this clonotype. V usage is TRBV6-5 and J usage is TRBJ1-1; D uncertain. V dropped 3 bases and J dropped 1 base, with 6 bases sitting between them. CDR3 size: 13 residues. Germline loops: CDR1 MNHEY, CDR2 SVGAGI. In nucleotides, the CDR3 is TGTGCCAGCAGTTATTCGGAGAACACTGAAGCTTTCTTT. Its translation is CASSYSENTEAFF.

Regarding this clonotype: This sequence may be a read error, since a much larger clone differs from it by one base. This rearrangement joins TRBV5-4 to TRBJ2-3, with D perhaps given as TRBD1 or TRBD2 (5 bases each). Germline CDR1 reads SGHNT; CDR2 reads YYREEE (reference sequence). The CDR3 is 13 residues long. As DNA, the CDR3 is TGTGTCAGCGAGGTGGGGACGGGAGATACGCAGTATTTT. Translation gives CVSEVGTGDTQYF.